A selection of T cell receptor beta chains follows, all from one sample in a study of cytomegalovirus exposure and HLA in healthy donors. The protocol was immunoSEQ multiplex PCR, while the TCRdb copy is restricted to in-frame clones and leaves out a portion. Here the sample spans under 300,000 clones, about 93% being singletons. The sequenced sample consisted of PBMCs. The source is a girl aged 2-9 years in good health and CMV-seronegative. CDR3s include the opening cysteine and the closing phenylalanine or tryptophan. D genes are given only for firm matches. Some rows mark clone size as missing; the rest say once, few, many or name a class of expanded clone.

D gene	V gene	clone size	J gene	CDR3 protein	CDR3 DNA
.	TRBV28	.	TRBJ2-5	CASSQAGPKETQYF	TGTGCCAGCAGTCAGGCAGGCCCGAAAGAGACCCAGTACTTC
.	TRBV9	few	TRBJ1-1	CASSVESGPVNTEAFF	TGTGCCAGCAGCGTAGAGTCAGGCCCAGTGAACACTGAAGCTTTCTTT
TRBD2	TRBV7-2	.	TRBJ2-1	CASKPGGPSNEQFF	TGTGCCAGCAAACCGGGAGGGCCAAGCAATGAGCAGTTCTTC
.	TRBV18	.	TRBJ1-2	CASSRGASYGYTF	TGTGCCAGCTCACGCGGGGCGTCCTATGGCTACACCTTC
TRBD1	TRBV9	.	TRBJ1-1	CASSFGQGMNTEAFF	TGTGCCAGCAGCTTCGGACAGGGTATGAACACTGAAGCTTTCTTT
TRBD1	TRBV9	.	TRBJ2-4	CASSSDGQGGNIQYF	TGTGCCAGCAGCTCGGACGGACAGGGGGGGAACATTCAGTACTTC
TRBD1	TRBV27	.	TRBJ1-2	CASSSLTGGYGYTF	TGTGCCAGCAGTTCCTTGACAGGGGGCTATGGCTACACCTTC
TRBD2	TRBV7-2	.	TRBJ2-3	CASSLPSGGAGDTQYF	TGTGCCAGCAGCTTACCTAGCGGGGGGGCAGGAGATACGCAGTATTTT
.	TRBV6-5	.	TRBJ2-5	CASSSGIFQETQYF	TGTGCCAGCAGTTCCGGGATATTCCAAGAGACCCAGTACTTC
.	TRBV28	.	TRBJ1-2	CASLRGSDYGYTF	TGTGCCAGCCTAAGGGGATCGGACTATGGCTACACCTTC
TRBD2	TRBV7-8	.	TRBJ2-1	CASSFGAGDSYNEQFF	TGTGCCAGCAGCTTCGGGGCGGGGGACTCCTACAATGAGCAGTTCTTC
TRBD1	TRBV19	.	TRBJ1-4	CASSTQGAVGEKLFF	TGTGCCAGTAGTACCCAGGGGGCGGTAGGCGAAAAACTGTTTTTT
TRBD2	TRBV10-1	.	TRBJ2-1	CASSREGGYNEQFF	TGCGCCAGCAGTCGGGAGGGTGGCTACAATGAGCAGTTCTTC
TRBD1	TRBV4-2	.	TRBJ2-1	CASSQDGQVSEQFF	TGTGCCAGCAGCCAAGATGGACAGGTTAGTGAGCAGTTCTTC
.	TRBV4-2	once	TRBJ1-1	CASSQGQGNTEAFF	TGTGCCAGCAGCCAAGGGCAGGGGAACACTGAAGCTTTCTTT
TRBD1	TRBV27	.	TRBJ2-7	CASSTRTGTYEQYF	TGTGCCAGCAGTACAAGGACAGGGACCTACGAGCAGTACTTC
TRBD2	TRBV19	.	TRBJ2-3	CASSVAGRSTDTQYF	TGTGCCAGTTCAGTAGCGGGCAGAAGCACAGATACGCAGTATTTT
TRBD1	TRBV6-1	few	TRBJ1-2	CASSDQYGQGAGGYTF	TGTGCCAGCAGTGACCAGTATGGACAGGGGGCTGGTGGCTACACCTTC
TRBD2	TRBV10-3	.	TRBJ2-7	CAISDGTSGSGWYF	TGTGCCATCAGTGACGGGACTAGCGGGAGCGGTTGGTACTTC
TRBD2	TRBV4-1	.	TRBJ2-2	CASSPTQVQRGGGELFF	TGCGCCAGCAGCCCGACTCAAGTCCAGCGGGGGGGCGGGGAGCTGTTTTTT
.	TRBV7-9	.	TRBJ2-7	CASSSDWHGGYEQYF	TGTGCCAGCAGCTCTGACTGGCACGGTGGATACGAGCAGTACTTC
.	TRBV2	.	TRBJ2-3	CAIPLRDTQYF	TGTGCCATCCCGCTCCGGGATACGCAGTATTTT
TRBD1	TRBV9	.	TRBJ1-1	CASSVGDRRNTEAFF	TGTGCCAGCAGCGTAGGGGACAGGAGGAACACTGAAGCTTTCTTT
.	TRBV29-1	.	TRBJ2-5	CSVGAGLETQYF	TGCAGCGTTGGTGCAGGGCTGGAGACCCAGTACTTC
.	TRBV5-8	.	TRBJ2-7	CASSLVGTYEQYF	TGTGCCAGCAGCTTGGTTGGCACCTACGAGCAGTACTTC
.	TRBV30	once	TRBJ2-1	CAWSGGRSSYNEQFF	TGTGCCTGGAGTGGAGGGAGGAGCTCCTACAATGAGCAGTTCTTC
.	TRBV29-1	.	TRBJ1-1	CSVVKNTEAFF	TGCAGCGTTGTAAAGAACACTGAAGCTTTCTTT
TRBD1	TRBV25-1	.	TRBJ2-2	CASSGGQGDTGELFF	TGTGCCAGCAGTGGGGGACAGGGAGACACCGGGGAGCTGTTTTTT
TRBD2	TRBV29-1	once	TRBJ2-1	CSVDREGILYNEQFF	TGCAGCGTTGATCGGGAGGGCATTCTCTACAATGAGCAGTTCTTC
.	TRBV5-1	.	TRBJ1-6	CASSQGQPESPLHF	TGCGCCAGCAGCCAGGGCCAACCGGAATCACCCCTCCACTTT
.	TRBV7-9	.	TRBJ1-2	CASSLLPGAGDGYTF	TGTGCCAGCAGCTTACTACCCGGGGCAGGGGATGGCTACACCTTC
.	TRBV6-1	.	TRBJ1-5	CASSRGGGNQPQHF	TGTGCCAGCAGTCGGGGCGGGGGCAATCAGCCCCAGCATTTT
TRBD2	TRBV5-1	once	TRBJ2-3	CARRETSGEADTQYF	TGCGCCAGAAGGGAGACTAGCGGGGAGGCAGATACGCAGTATTTT
.	TRBV30	.	TRBJ2-1	CAWSGQHNEQFF	TGTGCCTGGAGTGGACAGCACAATGAGCAGTTCTTC
.	TRBV12-5	.	TRBJ2-5	CASGLSPVEETQYF	TGTGCTAGTGGTTTGTCCCCGGTCGAAGAGACCCAGTACTTC
TRBD1	TRBV27	.	TRBJ2-5	CASSLLGQGVEEQYF	TGTGCCAGCAGTTTACTGGGACAGGGGGTAGAAGAGCAGTACTTC
TRBD1	TRBV29-1	once	TRBJ1-1	CSGLGQAMNTEAFF	TGCAGCGGATTAGGACAGGCAATGAACACTGAAGCTTTCTTT
TRBD1	TRBV2	few	TRBJ1-1	CASSWTGLNTEAFF	TGTGCCAGCAGTTGGACAGGACTGAACACTGAAGCTTTCTTT
.	TRBV5-1	.	TRBJ2-7	CASGWDTAYEQYF	TGCGCCAGCGGCTGGGACACCGCCTACGAGCAGTACTTC
TRBD2	TRBV10-3	.	TRBJ2-7	CAISEKVAGGREQYF	TGTGCCATCAGTGAGAAGGTGGCGGGGGGGCGAGAGCAGTACTTC
TRBD1	TRBV28	.	TRBJ2-7	CASSLPGGEQYF	TGTGCCAGCAGTTTACCAGGGGGCGAGCAGTACTTC
.	TRBV5-1	.	TRBJ1-1	CASSGAVNTEAFF	TGCGCCAGCAGCGGGGCGGTGAACACTGAAGCTTTCTTT
.	TRBV7-8	.	TRBJ1-5	CASSLEGPTGRHF	TGTGCCAGCAGCTTAGAAGGACCGACAGGCCGCCATTTT
TRBD1	TRBV6-5	.	TRBJ2-3	CASSYVGQGTDTQYF	TGTGCCAGCAGTTACGTGGGACAGGGGACAGATACGCAGTATTTT
.	TRBV15	.	TRBJ1-4	CATSNNRGGEKLFF	TGTGCCACCAGCAACAATCGCGGGGGTGAAAAACTGTTTTTT
.	TRBV19	.	TRBJ1-5	CASSIGRVGEQPQHF	TGTGCCAGTAGTATAGGCAGGGTAGGAGAACAGCCCCAGCATTTT
TRBD2	TRBV7-2	.	TRBJ2-3	CASSLREARSRTPDTQYF	TGTGCCAGCAGCCTACGGGAGGCCCGAAGCAGGACCCCAGATACGCAGTATTTT
TRBD2	TRBV5-6	.	TRBJ2-1	CASSWPTSGAYNEQFF	TGTGCCAGCAGCTGGCCGACTAGCGGGGCCTACAATGAGCAGTTCTTC
.	TRBV4-1	.	TRBJ2-1	CASGHEPRGAGNEQFF	TGCGCCAGCGGCCACGAACCACGGGGGGCGGGGAATGAGCAGTTCTTC
.	TRBV28	.	TRBJ1-2	CASRGQGHGYTF	TGTGCCAGCAGGGGGCAGGGCCATGGCTACACCTTC
TRBD1	TRBV19	once	TRBJ1-5	CASSRTGSNQPQHF	TGTGCCAGTAGTAGGACAGGGTCGAATCAGCCCCAGCATTTT
.	TRBV21-1	.	TRBJ1-2	CASSNMGQPHYGYTF	TGTGCCAGCAGCAATATGGGGCAGCCTCACTATGGCTACACCTTC
TRBD1	TRBV2	.	TRBJ2-2	CASSSQGAGTGELFF	TGTGCCAGCTCTTCACAGGGGGCTGGGACCGGGGAGCTGTTTTTT
.	TRBV19	.	TRBJ2-5	CASSYSGETQYF	TGTGCCAGTAGTTACTCAGGCGAGACCCAGTACTTC
.	TRBV6-5	few	TRBJ1-1	CASSVGVATEAFF	TGTGCCAGCAGTGTCGGGGTGGCAACTGAAGCTTTCTTT